A single sample gave rise to the 30 T cell receptor beta chains below, sequenced in a study of T cell changes during pregnancy in multiple sclerosis. Some clones are missing from TCRdb's copy, which holds only in-frame ones; the method was immunoSEQ multiplex PCR. The data show about 80,000 clones, about 91% seen once. This specimen was peripheral blood, taken before pregnancy. Source of these receptors: a female donor with multiple sclerosis, enrolled in a pregnancy study.

This chain uses TRBV5-1 with TRBJ2-7, with 8 nucleotides matching TRBD2. V lost 0 bases to trimming and J lost 0 bases; unmatched junction nucleotides: 2. This CDR3 is 15 amino acids long. Germline CDR1 and CDR2: SGHRS and YFSETQ. The CDR3 protein is CASSLGSGASYEQYF. Here the CDR3 DNA reads TGCGCCAGCAGCTTGGGTAGCGGGGCCTCCTACGAGCAGTACTTC.

The chain recombines TRBV10-2 with TRBJ2-7; no clear D. V lost 2 bases to trimming and J lost 6 bases, with 5 bases between them. This CDR3 is 11 amino acids long. Germline CDR1 and CDR2: WSHSY and SAAADI. CDR3 sequence (DNA): TGCGCCAGCAGTGAGAGAGCCGAGCAGTACTTC. Translated: CASSERAEQYF.

The genes are TRBV11-2 and TRBJ1-5; weak D call: TRBD1 (6 bases). Trimming stripped 6 bases from V and 7 bases from J, with 16 bases between. CDR1 and CDR2 from the germline V gene are SGHAT and FQNNGV. The CDR3 totals 14 residues. This chain's CDR3 is CASSPEVGGQPQHF. DNA of the CDR3: TGTGCCAGCAGTCCGGAGGTAGGGGGACAGCCCCAGCATTTT.

The CDR3 loop reads CASSYSGTGGYGYTF. CDR3 nucleotides: TGTGCCAGCAGTTACTCTGGGACAGGGGGCTATGGCTACACCTTC. The chain combines TRBV6-5 with TRBJ1-2, with TRBD1 matching over 11 bases. Trimming removed 0 bases from V and 4 bases from J; junction bases left unmatched: 1. This CDR3 comprises 15 residues. Germline assignment: CDR1 MNHEY and CDR2 SVGAGI.

J is TRBJ1-4 and V is TRBV28; 8 bases match TRBD1. V dropped 6 bases and J dropped 4; count of bases not matched to a gene: 10. In germline, CDR1 is MDHEN, CDR2 SYDVKM. The CDR3 is made up of 16 amino acids. CDR3 DNA sequence: TGTGCCAGCAGGGAAGGGACAGGCGGGGGTAATGAAAAACTGTTTTTT. As protein: CASREGTGGGNEKLFF.

V usage is TRBV6-5 and J usage is TRBJ1-2; D possibly corresponds to TRBD1 (6 bases). The CDR3 is 15 residues long. Germline-derived CDR1 and CDR2 are MNHEY and SVGAGI. The V gene lost 0 bases and the J gene lost 1 base, with 9 bases spanning the gap. This CDR3 reads CASSYSGARNYGYTF. The DNA for the CDR3 is TGTGCCAGCAGTTACTCGGGGGCGCGTAACTATGGCTACACCTTC.

The rearrangement joins TRBV29-1 to TRBJ2-7; no clear D. From germline, CDR1 is SQVTM and CDR2 ANQGSEA. The CDR3 loop spans 12 amino acids. Trimming removed 7 bases from V and 4 bases from J, with 14 bases in between. The CDR3: CSGATDSYEQYF. CDR3 coding DNA: TGCAGCGGCGCTACTGACTCATACGAGCAGTACTTC.

The chain recombines TRBV5-1 with TRBJ2-5; 8 bases map to TRBD2. Germline lookup yields CDR1 SGHRS and CDR2 YFSETQ. The J segment lost 2 bases and the V segment lost 4 bases, leaving 10 bases of the junction unmatched. The CDR3 runs 16 residues. The CDR3 DNA is TGCGCCAGCAGCCCCTCCCCCACTAGCGGTCAAGAGACCCAGTACTTC. It translates to CASSPSPTSGQETQYF.

The V and J genes are TRBV7-2 and TRBJ2-7, with D tentatively TRBD2 (6 bases). Germline V gene lookup returns CDR1 SGHTA and CDR2 FQGNSA. The CDR3 is made up of 13 amino acids. The ends were cut back, 2 bases at V and 5 bases at J, with 10 bases in the middle. This CDR3 reads CASSLRLDDEQYF. The CDR3 DNA sequence: TGTGCCAGCAGCTTAAGACTAGACGACGAGCAGTACTTC.

This chain links TRBV7-2 with TRBJ2-7; TRBD1 matches at 7 bases. J lost 4 bases, V lost 4 bases, and 13 bases had no gene match. There are 16 residues in the CDR3. CDR1 and CDR2 from the germline V gene are SGHTA and FQGNSA. The CDR3 coding sequence is TGTGCCAGCAGCTCAGGGTTAGGGGGCCCGGGGTACGAGCAGTACTTC. Translated: CASSSGLGGPGYEQYF.

The rearrangement links TRBV9 to TRBJ1-2, with TRBD1 matching over 9 bases. With V trimmed by 4 bases and J by 1 base, 5 bases remained unmatched. The germline V gene has CDR1 SGDLS and CDR2 YYNGEE. The CDR3 consists of 15 residues. The CDR3 DNA follows: TGTGCCAGCAGCCCCGGGACAGGGAATAACTATGGCTACACCTTC. Its translation: CASSPGTGNNYGYTF.

The rearrangement uses TRBV5-6 and TRBJ1-2; perhaps TRBD1 as D (5 bases). The germline V and J ends were trimmed by 0 bases and 5 bases, with 14 bases remaining between them. This CDR3 is built from 15 residues. The germline gives CDR1 SGHDT, CDR2 YYEEEE. This CDR3 reads CASSLGALGQYGYTF. The CDR3 DNA follows: TGTGCCAGCAGCTTGGGAGCACTGGGGCAGTATGGCTACACCTTC.

This sequence joins TRBV29-1 and TRBJ2-1, with a possible D match to TRBD2 (6 bases). V was shortened by 7 bases and J by 4 bases, with 14 bases between the two germline ends. Germline V gene data show CDR1 as SQVTM and CDR2 as ANQGSEA. The CDR3 has 13 residues. The CDR3 nucleotides are TGCAGCGGGGGGGTGCGGGGTTACAATGAGCAGTTCTTC. Amino acid sequence: CSGGVRGYNEQFF.

This sequence joins TRBV5-6 and TRBJ2-7; D possibly corresponds to TRBD1 (6 bases). This CDR3 spans 12 amino acids. The V gene's germline CDR1 is SGHDT and CDR2 YYEEEE. With 4 bases removed from V and 4 bases from J, the gap between germline ends came to 9 bases. CDR3 sequence reads: CASSAGQYEQYF. CDR3 nucleotide sequence: TGTGCCAGCAGCGCCGGACAGTACGAGCAGTACTTC. Drawing the rest from reference TRBV5-6 and TRBJ2-7, the complete variable domain is DAGVTQSPTHLIKTRGQQVTLRCSPKSGHDTVSWYQQALGQGPQFIFQYYEEEERQRGNFPDRFSGHQFPNYSSELNVNALLLGDSALYLCASSAGQYEQYFGPGTRLTVT.

The chain joins TRBV13 to TRBJ1-2, with D maybe TRBD1 (6 bases). Deletions cut 3 bases from V and 4 bases from J, with 15 bases between. The CDR3 extends over 15 amino acids. In germline, CDR1 is PRHDT, CDR2 FYEKMQ (reference sequence). CDR3 sequence: CASSLKGGGLYGYTF. The CDR3 DNA follows: TGTGCCAGCAGCTTGAAAGGGGGTGGGCTCTATGGCTACACCTTC.

The chain is built from TRBV28 and TRBJ2-6; D is undetermined. Germline V lookup: CDR1 MDHEN, CDR2 SYDVKM. The CDR3 contains 11 residues. With 10 bases removed from V and 4 bases from J, the gap between germline ends came to 5 bases. The CDR3 coding sequence is TGTGCCACCGCGGGGGCCAACGTCCTGACTTTC. Translation gives CATAGANVLTF.

The V call is TRBV19, the J call TRBJ1-5; unclear D gene. Germline CDR1 and CDR2: LNHDA and SQIVND (reference sequence). This CDR3 is 15 amino acids long. V lost 1 base and J 3 bases, leaving 10 bases between the germline ends. This chain's CDR3 is CASSIVRAANQPQHF. The CDR3 DNA follows: TGTGCCAGTAGTATAGTGAGGGCGGCCAATCAGCCCCAGCATTTT.

In DNA form, the CDR3 reads TGTGCCAGCAGCTCCATTACAGGGGGCGGACGGGGCTACAATGAGCAGTTCTTC. Residues: CASSSITGGGRGYNEQFF. This chain connects TRBV7-3 to TRBJ2-1; 9 nucleotides match TRBD1. J was trimmed by 3 bases and V by 4 bases; bases with no gene match: 13. The CDR3 has 18 amino acids. In germline, CDR1 is SGHTA, CDR2 FQGTGA.

The chain recombines TRBV5-6 with TRBJ2-7, with D perhaps TRBD2 (7 bases). Germline V gene sequence: CDR1 SGHDT, CDR2 YYEEEE. V lost 1 base to trimming and J lost 4 bases, with 27 bases between them. The CDR3 covers 19 residues. CDR3: CASSLNWSRGGASRYEQYF. The CDR3 DNA follows: TGTGCCAGCAGCTTGAACTGGTCGCGAGGGGGGGCGAGTAGGTACGAGCAGTACTTC. Filled out from reference TRBV5-6 and TRBJ2-7, the complete variable domain reads DAGVTQSPTHLIKTRGQQVTLRCSPKSGHDTVSWYQQALGQGPQFIFQYYEEEERQRGNFPDRFSGHQFPNYSSELNVNALLLGDSALYLCASSLNWSRGGASRYEQYFGPGTRLTVT.

The chain links TRBV18 to TRBJ2-2; possibly TRBD1 for D (5 bases). This CDR3 spans 14 amino acids. Germline V lookup: CDR1 KGHSH, CDR2 LQKENI. The V end lost 3 bases, the J end lost 3 bases, and 8 bases lay between the germline ends. CDR3 nucleotides: TGTGCCAGCTCACCGCAGGGTGACACCGGGGAGCTGTTTTTT. Translation gives CASSPQGDTGELFF.

The chain is built from TRBV5-1 and TRBJ2-1, with 7 bases that match TRBD2. The germline gives CDR1 SGHRS, CDR2 YFSETQ. This CDR3 spans 17 amino acids. V shed 1 base, J shed 5 bases, and the junction held 12 bases outside the gene matches. CDR3 loop: CASSLIAGVYPNNEQFF. Written as DNA, the CDR3 is TGCGCCAGCAGCTTGATAGCGGGTGTTTATCCTAACAATGAGCAGTTCTTC.

This chain joins TRBV19 and TRBJ2-7; D possibly corresponds to TRBD1 (6 bases). From germline, CDR1 is LNHDA and CDR2 SQIVND (reference sequence). The V end was cut by 4 bases, the J end by 3 bases, with 10 bases between. The CDR3 sequence is 13 residues long. The CDR3 DNA sequence: TGTGCCAGTAGTAGGGACAAATACTACGAGCAGTACTTC. This codes for CASSRDKYYEQYF.

For the CDR3, the DNA is TGTGCCTGGAGTGTTAGGGTGGTGAGGGTCTACGAGCAGTACTTC. Its translation: CAWSVRVVRVYEQYF. This chain joins TRBV30 and TRBJ2-7; D is possibly TRBD2 (5 bases). CDR1 is GTSNPN and CDR2 is SVGIG in the germline V gene (reference sequence). CDR3 length: 15 amino acids. V dropped 0 bases and J dropped 3 bases, with 15 bases sitting between them.

The chain carries TRBV13 and TRBJ1-5; 9 bases fit TRBD1. This CDR3 has 15 residues. CDR1 and CDR2 (germline): PRHDT, FYEKMQ (reference sequence). V trimming: 8 bases; J trimming: 7 bases; junction bases outside the gene matches: 12. For the CDR3, the DNA is TGTGCCAGCGGCCGAGGGGGGGACAGGGACCAGCCCCAGCATTTT. It translates to CASGRGGDRDQPQHF.

This chain links TRBV19 with TRBJ2-7; 8 bases line up with TRBD1. CDR1 is LNHDA, CDR2 SQIVND, per germline (reference sequence). After removal of 4 bases from V and 4 bases from J, the junction contained 6 bases not matched to a gene. The length of the CDR3 is 14 residues. CDR3 region: CASSSRTGKYEQYF. The CDR3 region has the DNA TGTGCCAGTAGTAGCCGGACAGGGAAATACGAGCAGTACTTC.

J is TRBJ1-2 and V is TRBV30, with D perhaps matching TRBD1 (6 bases). Trimming stripped 3 bases from V and 2 bases from J, with 19 bases between. CDR1 GTSNPN and CDR2 SVGIG come from the germline V gene (reference sequence). The CDR3 is made up of 16 amino acids. This CDR3 reads CAWRPLLRGRNYGYTF. The CDR3 coding sequence is TGTGCCTGGAGACCCCTCCTCAGGGGACGAAACTATGGCTACACCTTC.

As regards this clone: The sample holds other DNA sequences that translate to the same CDR3. The chain joins TRBV6-5 to TRBJ1-1, with a possible D match to TRBD1 (6 bases). This CDR3 region has 12 residues. Germline values: CDR1 MNHEY, CDR2 SVGAGI. V lost 7 bases, J lost 1 base, and 7 bases lay in between. The CDR3 region is CASKQGNTEAFF. In DNA, the CDR3 is TGTGCCAGCAAACAGGGGAACACTGAAGCTTTCTTT.

In its sample, this clone was seen once. The chain links TRBV10-2 to TRBJ1-5, with 7 bases lining up with TRBD1. The CDR3 consists of 13 residues. The junction had 6 bases not matched to a gene; V was cut back by 6 bases and J by 7 bases. CDR1 is WSHSY and CDR2 is SAAADI in the germline V gene. CDR3 in DNA: TGCGCCAGCAGCCTTGACAGGGTCCAGCCCCAGCATTTT. This sequence encodes CASSLDRVQPQHF.

The V call is TRBV9, the J call TRBJ2-2; tentative D call: TRBD2 (7 bases). There are 14 residues in the CDR3. The germline gives CDR1 SGDLS, CDR2 YYNGEE. Trimming took off 3 bases at V and 5 bases at J, with 11 bases between the two ends. The CDR3 protein is CASSEGGGTGELFF. The CDR3 bases are TGTGCCAGCAGCGAGGGGGGAGGGACCGGGGAGCTGTTTTTT.

J is TRBJ1-5 and V is TRBV5-5; D gene ambiguous. Deletions cut 0 bases from V and 0 bases from J, with 4 bases between. Germline V gene sequence: CDR1 SGHKS, CDR2 YYEKEE (reference sequence). The CDR3 spans 14 residues. CDR3 loop: CASSLVRSNQPQHF. The CDR3 coding sequence is TGTGCCAGCAGCTTGGTTCGTAGCAATCAGCCCCAGCATTTT.